These 20 T cell receptor beta chains were sequenced from one sample in a study of neurological immune-mediated disorders. Time point here: technical triplicate 3. MiXCR was run by TCRdb on the 5' RACE reads, yielding one entry per CDR3 protein. The sample has about 30,000 distinct CDR3 sequences, about a sixth seen once. The sample consisted of CD4+ T cells from blood. The receptors shown here come from a female donor with HTLV-1-associated myelopathy (HAM/TSP).

The chain recombines TRBV7-2 with TRBJ2-1, with D unresolved. The CDR3 runs 15 residues. V shed 6 bases and J shed 3 bases, with 15 bases lying between them. The germline CDR1 and CDR2 sequences are SGHTA and FQGNSA. CDR3 bases: TGTGCCAGCAGTCCGAGAATCTTTTACTACAATGAGCAGTTCTTC. Its translation: CASSPRIFYYNEQFF.

The rearrangement joins TRBV14 to TRBJ2-1; 9 bases match TRBD1. The germline gives CDR1 SGHDN, CDR2 FVKESK. The CDR3 spans 19 residues. Unmatched junction bases numbered 13, after V lost 4 bases and J lost 0 bases. The CDR3 sequence: CASSRRRTGEGRSYNEQFF. CDR3 DNA: TGTGCCAGCAGCCGCAGAAGGACAGGGGAAGGTCGCTCCTACAATGAGCAGTTCTTC.

This clonotype appeared many times. V gene TRBV10-3 combines with J gene TRBJ2-3; the match to TRBD2 covers 7 bases. This CDR3 comprises 15 residues. The V gene's germline CDR1 is ENHRY and CDR2 SYGVKD. V was pared by 3 bases and J by 1 base, with 4 bases of the junction left unmatched. In DNA, the CDR3 is TGTGCCATCAGTGACCGCGGGGGACGCACAGATACGCAGTATTTT. This translates into CAISDRGGRTDTQYF.

Many counts were recorded for this clonotype. This chain's CDR3 is CASSLLSRGLPRHEQYF. The DNA for the CDR3 is TGCGCCAGCAGCTTGTTGTCCAGGGGCCTTCCCCGGCACGAGCAGTACTTC. This sequence joins TRBV5-1 and TRBJ2-7; D is perhaps TRBD1 (6 bases). Deletions cut 1 base from V and 5 bases from J, with 22 bases between. Germline lookup yields CDR1 SGHRS and CDR2 YFSETQ. The CDR3 is made up of 17 amino acids.

This clonotype was seen at least ten times. J is TRBJ1-1 and V is TRBV3-1, with TRBD1 matching over 10 bases. Germline V lookup: CDR1 LGHDT, CDR2 YNNKEL (reference sequence). V was clipped by 5 bases and J by 2 bases; unmatched bases: 5. The CDR3 runs 15 residues. The CDR3 DNA reads as TGTGCCAGCAGCACCCGGGACAGGGGAAACACTGAAGCTTTCTTT. As protein: CASSTRDRGNTEAFF.

This clonotype has a count of ten or more. The chain is built from TRBV7-2 and TRBJ2-3; no reliable D call. CDR1 and CDR2 (germline): SGHTA, FQGNSA. Trimming cost V 2 bases and J 5 bases, with 8 bases left between them. This CDR3 spans 13 amino acids. The CDR3 DNA follows: TGTGCCAGCAGCTTACTATTGATAGATACGCAGTATTTT. Its translation: CASSLLLIDTQYF. Looking up the rest from reference TRBV7-2 and TRBJ2-3 gives the full variable domain: GAGVSQSPSNKVTEKGKDVELRCDPISGHTALYWYRQSLGQGLEFLIYFQGNSAPDKSGLPSDRFSAERTGGSVSTLTIQRTQQEDSAVYLCASSLLLIDTQYFGPGTRLTVL.

This clonotype was recorded many times. The genes are TRBV28 and TRBJ2-4; D uncertain. Per the germline V gene, CDR1 is MDHEN and CDR2 is SYDVKM. The CDR3 has 15 residues. Trimming took 3 bases from V and 0 from J, leaving 9 bases between them. The CDR3 is CASSLVVPAKNIQYF. The CDR3 region has the DNA TGTGCCAGCAGTTTGGTCGTACCAGCCAAAAACATTCAGTACTTC.

This clonotype was observed at least ten times. This chain connects TRBV20-1 to TRBJ1-3; D remains unclear. V gave up 1 base and J gave up 7 bases, with 11 bases separating them. CDR1 is DFQATT and CDR2 is SNEGSKA in the germline V gene (reference sequence). The CDR3 consists of 13 residues. CDR3 DNA sequence: TGCAGTGCTAGAGTGCCGCGGGAGAACACCATATATTTT. It specifies CSARVPRENTIYF.

This clonotype was seen many times. The genes are TRBV7-9 and TRBJ2-5; TRBD2 agrees at 8 bases. The junction had 7 bases not matched to a gene; V was cut back by 2 bases and J by 5 bases. The CDR3 extends over 15 amino acids. In germline, CDR1 is SEHNR, CDR2 FQNEAQ (reference sequence). The CDR3 loop reads CASSLMAGGEETQYF. The CDR3 nucleotides read TGTGCCAGCAGCTTAATGGCGGGGGGCGAGGAGACCCAGTACTTC.

This clonotype was recorded many times. The chain is built from TRBV14 and TRBJ1-2; D remains unclear. The germline CDR1 and CDR2 sequences are SGHDN and FVKESK. The CDR3 has 15 residues. Trimming left V 0 bases short and J 2 bases short, with 10 bases between. The CDR3 DNA reads as TGTGCCAGCAGCCAAGACCCTACACTGAACTATGGCTACACCTTC. Translated, it gives CASSQDPTLNYGYTF.

This clonotype was counted a few times. The chain has TRBV30 and TRBJ1-1; D may be TRBD1 (5 bases). CDR1 and CDR2 from the germline V gene are GTSNPN and SVGIG (reference sequence). The CDR3 contains 13 residues. V was cut by 0 bases and J by 10 bases, with 15 bases left in between. CDR3 DNA sequence: TGTGCCTGGAGTGTCGGGGGAAGTTCGAGAGCTTTCTTT. Residues: CAWSVGGSSRAFF. The complete variable domain, with remaining parts taken from reference TRBV30 and TRBJ1-1, reads SQTIHQWPATLVQPVGSPLSLECTVEGTSNPNLYWYRQAAGRGLQLLFYSVGIGQISSEVPQNLSASRPQDRQFILSSKKLLLSDSGFYLCAWSVGGSSRAFFGQGTRLTVV.

This clonotype came up many times. The rearrangement uses TRBV5-1 and TRBJ1-5; D might be TRBD1 (6 bases). This CDR3 region has 14 residues. V lost 2 bases and J 2 bases, leaving 8 bases between the germline ends. Germline V gene lookup returns CDR1 SGHRS and CDR2 YFSETQ. In nucleotides, the CDR3 is TGCGCCAGCAGCTTCGCAGGGGGCAATCAGCCCCAGCATTTT. As protein: CASSFAGGNQPQHF.

The chain recombines TRBV30 with TRBJ2-4; 12 positions agree with TRBD2. Germline V gene data show CDR1 as GTSNPN and CDR2 as SVGIG (reference sequence). The CDR3 is made up of 16 amino acids. J gave up 6 bases and V 2 bases, and 8 bases lay outside the gene matches. The chain's CDR3 is CAWSSSLAGGINIQYF. The CDR3 nucleotides are TGTGCCTGGAGTTCATCCCTAGCGGGGGGGATAAACATTCAGTACTTC.

This clonotype has at least ten counts. The V call is TRBV5-1, the J call TRBJ2-7, with TRBD1 matching over 12 bases. V shed 0 bases and J 3 bases; nucleotides not matched to a gene: 4. This CDR3 spans 16 amino acids. Germline CDR1 reads SGHRS; CDR2 reads YFSETQ. The CDR3: CASSLGGQGAFYEQYF. The DNA for the CDR3 is TGCGCCAGCAGCTTGGGGGGACAGGGGGCGTTCTACGAGCAGTACTTC.

This clonotype showed up many times. The chain has TRBV7-3 and TRBJ2-3, with TRBD2 identical over 7 bases. Germline loops: CDR1 SGHTA, CDR2 FQGTGA. V dropped 0 bases and J dropped 2; count of bases not matched to a gene: 5. The CDR3 has 16 residues. CDR3 DNA sequence: TGTGCCAGCAGCTTAACGGCGGGGGAGTCCACAGATACGCAGTATTTT. Amino acids: CASSLTAGESTDTQYF.

This clonotype was detected many times. The chain links TRBV5-1 to TRBJ2-5, with 9 bases matching TRBD1. J gave up 4 bases and V 3 bases, and 7 bases lay outside the gene matches. The length of the CDR3 is 15 residues. The germline V gene has CDR1 SGHRS and CDR2 YFSETQ. For the CDR3, the DNA is TGCGCCAGCAGCTCAAACACAGGGGGCGGAGAGACCCAGTACTTC. This translates into CASSSNTGGGETQYF.

This clonotype was seen repeatedly, ten times or more. V is TRBV5-1 and J is TRBJ2-1; the match to TRBD1 covers 9 bases. This CDR3 has 17 residues. J was trimmed by 7 bases and V by 8 bases; bases with no gene match: 19. CDR1 is SGHRS, CDR2 YFSETQ, per germline. The CDR3 nucleotides are TGCGCCAGGTCCAATTCACAGGGGGCGTCGGACAGTAATGAGCAGTTCTTC. Amino acids: CARSNSQGASDSNEQFF.

This clonotype was counted at least ten times. V gene TRBV28 combines with J gene TRBJ1-2; possibly TRBD1 for D (5 bases). The V and J ends lost 5 bases and 9 bases respectively, with 16 bases between them. The length of the CDR3 is 13 residues. Germline-derived CDR1 and CDR2 are MDHEN and SYDVKM. The CDR3 region is CASSPSPGNSYTF. The DNA for the CDR3 is TGTGCCAGCAGTCCCAGCCCAGGGAATAGCTACACCTTC.

In this sample, this clonotype turned up many times. The chain is built from TRBV20-1 and TRBJ1-1; D not certain. CDR1 is DFQATT and CDR2 is SNEGSKA in the germline V gene (reference sequence). Trimming took 2 bases from V and 1 from J, leaving 8 bases between them. The CDR3 length is 13 residues. The CDR3 DNA sequence: TGCAGTGCTAGACGGCAGGAGAACACTGAAGCTTTCTTT. This encodes CSARRQENTEAFF.

The J gene is TRBJ2-3, the V gene TRBV11-3; D unclear. CDR3 size: 11 residues. Germline CDR1 SGHNT, CDR2 YENEEA. CDR3 DNA: TGTGAGAGCTCTATGGGAAATACGCAGTATTTT. This encodes CESSMGNTQYF.